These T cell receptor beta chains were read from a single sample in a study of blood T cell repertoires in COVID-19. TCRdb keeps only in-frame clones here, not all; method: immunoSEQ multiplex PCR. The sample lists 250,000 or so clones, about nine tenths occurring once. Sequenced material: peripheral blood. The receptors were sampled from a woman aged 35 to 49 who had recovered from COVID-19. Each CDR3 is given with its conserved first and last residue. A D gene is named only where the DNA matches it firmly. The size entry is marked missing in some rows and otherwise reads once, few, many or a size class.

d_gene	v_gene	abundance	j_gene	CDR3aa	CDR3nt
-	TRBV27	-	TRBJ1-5	CASSFDSFRTQPQHF	TGTGCCAGCAGTTTCGACAGTTTTAGGACTCAGCCCCAGCATTTT
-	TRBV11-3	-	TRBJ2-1	CASSDGQVYNEQFF	TGTGCCAGCAGCGATGGGCAGGTTTACAATGAGCAGTTCTTC
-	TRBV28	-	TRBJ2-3	CASSLTGSTNTQYF	TGTGCCAGCAGTTTAACCGGGAGCACCAATACGCAGTATTTT
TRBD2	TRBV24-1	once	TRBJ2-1	CATSGRVAGGPYNEQFF	TGTGCCACCAGTGGTCGAGTAGCGGGAGGGCCTTACAATGAGCAGTTCTTC
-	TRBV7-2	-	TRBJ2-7	CASSLEVGGSEQYF	TGTGCCAGCAGCTTAGAGGTAGGAGGAAGCGAGCAGTACTTC
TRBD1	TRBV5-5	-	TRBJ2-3	CASATGVTDTQYF	TGTGCCAGCGCGACAGGGGTCACAGATACGCAGTATTTT
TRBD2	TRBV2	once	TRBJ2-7	CASSGRGYEQYF	TGTGCCAGCAGCGGGAGGGGATACGAGCAGTACTTC
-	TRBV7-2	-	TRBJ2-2	CASSSASTGELFF	TGTGCCAGCAGCTCGGCTAGCACCGGGGAGCTGTTTTTT
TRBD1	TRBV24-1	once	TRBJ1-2	CATRGQGYGYTF	TGTGCCACTAGGGGACAGGGGTATGGCTACACCTTC
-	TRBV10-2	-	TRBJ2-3	CASAGDIVTDTQYF	TGCGCCAGCGCCGGGGACATTGTCACAGATACGCAGTATTTT
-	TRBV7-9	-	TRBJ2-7	CASSSNLPPHEQYF	TGTGCCAGCAGCTCCAACTTACCCCCCCACGAGCAGTACTTC
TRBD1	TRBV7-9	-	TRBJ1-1	CASSRPTGGITEAFF	TGTGCCAGCAGCCGTCCGACAGGGGGGATCACTGAAGCTTTCTTT
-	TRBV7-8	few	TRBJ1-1	CASRVARENTEAFF	TGTGCCAGCAGGGTCGCCAGGGAGAACACTGAAGCTTTCTTT
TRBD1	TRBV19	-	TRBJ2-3	CASRGSGTGEDTQYF	TGTGCCAGCAGAGGGTCCGGGACAGGGGAAGATACGCAGTATTTT
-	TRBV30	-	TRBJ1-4	CAWRGRAGDNEKLFF	TGTGCCTGGAGGGGTCGGGCGGGGGATAATGAAAAACTGTTTTTT
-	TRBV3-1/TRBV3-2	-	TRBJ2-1	CASSPRGGISYNEQFF	TGTGCCAGCAGCCCAAGGGGCGGGATATCCTACAATGAGCAGTTCTTC
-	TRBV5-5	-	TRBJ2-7	CASSLGQDFTYEQYF	TGTGCCAGCAGCTTGGGACAGGACTTCACCTACGAGCAGTACTTC
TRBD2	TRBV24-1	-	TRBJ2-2	CATSDPGRAGELFF	TGTGCCACCAGTGACCCAGGGAGGGCCGGGGAGCTGTTTTTT
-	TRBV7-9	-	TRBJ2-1	CASDPTPGNEQFF	TGTGCCAGCGACCCGACCCCAGGCAATGAGCAGTTCTTC
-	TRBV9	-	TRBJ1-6	CASSVGGSPLSPLHF	TGTGCCAGCAGCGTAGGGGGCTCCCCCCTTTCACCCCTCCACTTT
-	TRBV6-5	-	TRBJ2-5	CASSYSGEETQYF	TGTGCCAGCAGTTACTCCGGGGAAGAGACCCAGTACTTC
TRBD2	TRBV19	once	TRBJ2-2	CASSSGTSDIWTGELFF	TGTGCCAGTAGTTCCGGGACTAGCGATATATGGACCGGGGAGCTGTTTTTT
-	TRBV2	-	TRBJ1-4	CAMGGGVTTNEKLFF	TGTGCCATGGGGGGAGGAGTTACAACTAATGAAAAACTGTTTTTT